This T cell receptor (beta chain) is drawn from a study of blood T cell repertoires in COVID-19. Profiling relied on immunoSEQ multiplex PCR, and the TCRdb table lists in-frame clones only, not all of them. In the table there are under 200,000 clones, 70% to 80% of which are singletons. The CDR3 is 14 amino acids. Germline CDR1 and CDR2: MNHEY and SVGAGI. V dropped 5 bases and J dropped 4 bases, with 12 bases sitting between them. The sample was peripheral blood. The genes are TRBV6-5 and TRBJ2-1; maybe TRBD1 (5 bases). This receptor was obtained from a man aged 55 to 70 with acute or convalescent COVID-19. The CDR3 DNA reads as TGTGCCAGCAGTCTCATAGGGGCATACAATGAGCAGTTCTTC. This gives the protein CASSLIGAYNEQFF.